Each of the 19 T cell receptor beta chains below was sequenced from the same sample in a study of CD8+ T cells in alopecia areata. Indicated treatment: oral pan-JAK inhibitor, 5-10 mg twice daily. Extracted RNA was reverse transcribed into cDNA, the sequencing template. The data were produced by immunoSEQ multiplex PCR, yet TCRdb's version contains in-frame clones alone and is incomplete. This sample yields over 150,000 clones, of which 55% to 70% are seen a single time; 5.5% to 6% belongs to the top ten. Source: CD4+ T cells sorted from blood, taken at week 24, from a patient treated with tofacitinib. Receptors originate from a human donor with alopecia areata.

This chain connects TRBV19 to TRBJ2-3; D may be TRBD2 (6 bases). The germline CDR1 and CDR2 sequences are LNHDA and SQIVND (reference sequence). V shed 3 bases and J shed 0 bases, with 10 bases lying between them. The CDR3 is 15 residues long. The CDR3 DNA sequence: TGTGCCAGTAGTATCAACAGCGGGAGCACAGATACGCAGTATTTT. It is translated as CASSINSGSTDTQYF.

This clone was seen only a few times. The chain links TRBV5-1 to TRBJ1-2; D not resolved. CDR3 length equals 15 residues. In germline, CDR1 is SGHRS, CDR2 YFSETQ. Trimming cost V 4 bases and J 5 bases, with 18 bases left between them. CDR3 residues: CASSKDQNLRYGYTF. The CDR3 coding sequence is TGCGCCAGCAGCAAGGATCAGAACCTTCGATATGGCTACACCTTC.

This clone occurred once. The gene calls are TRBV29-1 and TRBJ2-4, with D perhaps TRBD1 or TRBD2 (8 bases each). The CDR3 sequence is 13 residues long. Germline V gives CDR1 SQVTM, CDR2 ANQGSEA. V was pared by 6 bases and J by 12 bases, with 21 bases between. CDR3 DNA: TGCAGCGTCCAGGGACAGGCAGCGGGAGATCAGTACTTC. Its protein product is CSVQGQAAGDQYF. Full variable domain (outside the CDR3, taken from reference TRBV29-1 and TRBJ2-4): SAVISQKPSRDICQRGTSLTIQCQVDSQVTMMFWYRQQPGQSLTLIATANQGSEATYESGFVIDKFPISRPNLTFSTLTVSNMSPEDSSIYLCSVQGQAAGDQYFGAGTRLSVL.

This clone was detected a few times. The V and J genes are TRBV4-1 and TRBJ1-1; no firm D call. Germline V gene sequence: CDR1 MGHRA, CDR2 YSYEKL. The V gene lost 0 bases and the J gene lost 4 bases, with 12 bases spanning the gap. The length of the CDR3 is 15 residues. CDR3 sequence (DNA): TGCGCCAGCAGCCAAGAAACGGTGGTGGTCACTGAAGCTTTCTTT. Protein: CASSQETVVVTEAFF.

The chain carries TRBV28 and TRBJ2-7, with 10 bases that match TRBD2. CDR1 is MDHEN, CDR2 SYDVKM, per germline. The CDR3 consists of 15 residues. V trimming: 6 bases; J trimming: 1 base; junction bases outside the gene matches: 6. The CDR3 DNA reads TGTGCCAGCAGCCCTAGCGGGAGAGGATCCTACGAGCAGTACTTC. It translates to CASSPSGRGSYEQYF.

The gene calls are TRBV5-6 and TRBJ1-2, with D hard to call. This CDR3 has 13 residues. Germline V gene lookup returns CDR1 SGHDT and CDR2 YYEEEE. V was clipped by 0 bases and J by 6 bases, with 9 bases between them. As DNA, the CDR3 is TGTGCCAGCAGCTTGGCGACCGCTGATGGCTACACCTTC. This gives the protein CASSLATADGYTF. The full variable domain, its missing parts supplied by reference TRBV5-6 and TRBJ1-2, is DAGVTQSPTHLIKTRGQQVTLRCSPKSGHDTVSWYQQALGQGPQFIFQYYEEEERQRGNFPDRFSGHQFPNYSSELNVNALLLGDSALYLCASSLATADGYTFGSGTRLTVV.

This chain links TRBV29-1 with TRBJ2-7, with TRBD1 identical over 7 bases. The CDR3 sequence is 16 residues long. Germline lookup yields CDR1 SQVTM and CDR2 ANQGSEA. V dropped 7 bases and J dropped 4; count of bases not matched to a gene: 19. CDR3 in amino acids: CSARGPGTDKYYEQYF. The DNA for the CDR3 is TGCAGCGCCCGAGGGCCGGGGACAGACAAATATTACGAGCAGTACTTC.

This sequence joins TRBV7-9 and TRBJ2-3, with unresolved D. Germline V gene sequence: CDR1 SEHNR, CDR2 FQNEAQ (reference sequence). V gave up 5 bases and J gave up 3 bases, with 3 bases separating them. CDR3 length equals 11 residues. CDR3 sequence reads: CASSRTDTQYF. Here the CDR3 DNA reads TGTGCCAGCAGCCGAACAGATACGCAGTATTTT. Full variable domain (rest looked up from reference TRBV7-9 and TRBJ2-3): DTGVSQNPRHKITKRGQNVTFRCDPISEHNRLYWYRQTLGQGPEFLTYFQNEAQLEKSRLLSDRFSAERPKGSFSTLEIQRTEQGDSAMYLCASSRTDTQYFGPGTRLTVL.

The chain is built from TRBV2 and TRBJ2-1, with D possibly matching TRBD1 (5 bases). CDR3 length: 13 amino acids. Trimming took 4 bases from V and 5 from J, leaving 9 bases between them. Germline V gene sequence: CDR1 SNHLY, CDR2 FYNNEI. This CDR3 is CASSADINNEQFF. DNA of the CDR3: TGTGCCAGCAGTGCGGACATAAACAATGAGCAGTTCTTC.

The J gene is TRBJ2-5, the V gene TRBV19; the D gene is possibly TRBD2 (6 bases). The V and J ends lost 10 bases and 5 bases respectively, with 14 bases between them. CDR1 LNHDA and CDR2 SQIVND come from the germline V gene (reference sequence). This CDR3 is 12 amino acids long. CDR3: CATGTLRETQYF. The CDR3, as DNA: TGTGCCACAGGGACTCTCCGGGAGACCCAGTACTTC.

The CDR3 region is CASRTQETQYF. The CDR3 DNA is TGTGCCAGCAGGACCCAAGAGACCCAGTACTTC. The chain links TRBV25-1 to TRBJ2-5; the D is unclear. The CDR3 covers 11 residues. CDR1 and CDR2 (germline): MGHDK, SYGVNS. The germline V and J ends were trimmed by 6 bases and 1 base, with 3 bases remaining between them.

This clone has only a few counts. The chain carries TRBV5-1 and TRBJ2-5, with D possibly matching TRBD1 (6 bases). This CDR3 contains 15 residues. The V and J ends lost 0 bases and 7 bases respectively, with 16 bases between them. Germline CDR1 SGHRS, CDR2 YFSETQ. CDR3 loop: CASSLALQGSGTQYF. The CDR3 DNA sequence: TGCGCCAGCAGCTTGGCCCTACAGGGAAGTGGGACCCAGTACTTC.

As concerns this clone: This specimen includes other DNA sequences encoding the same CDR3. This chain joins TRBV29-1 and TRBJ1-5; tentative D call: TRBD1 (5 bases). This CDR3 comprises 13 residues. Looked up from germline, CDR1 is SQVTM and CDR2 is ANQGSEA. The V end lost 6 bases, the J end lost 3 bases, and 12 bases lay between the germline ends. CDR3: CSVGTGDNQPQHF. CDR3 in DNA: TGCAGCGTGGGAACAGGAGACAATCAGCCCCAGCATTTT.

V usage is TRBV19 and J usage is TRBJ2-3; either TRBD1 or TRBD2 may supply D (5 bases each). Germline V gene lookup returns CDR1 LNHDA and CDR2 SQIVND (reference sequence). Trimming took off 3 bases at V and 0 bases at J, with 16 bases between the two ends. The CDR3 totals 17 residues. This chain's CDR3 is CASSMSWDPKSTDTQYF. As DNA, the CDR3 is TGTGCCAGTAGTATGAGCTGGGACCCAAAAAGCACAGATACGCAGTATTTT.

CDR3 DNA: TGTGCCAGCAGCTTACGGTCTGGCACAGATACGCAGTATTTT. Encoded protein: CASSLRSGTDTQYF. J is TRBJ2-3 and V is TRBV7-3; no firm D call. CDR3 size: 14 residues. The V gene's germline CDR1 is SGHTA and CDR2 FQGTGA. The germline V and J ends were trimmed by 2 bases and 1 base, with 7 bases remaining between them.

This clone was found a few times. The chain recombines TRBV4-3 with TRBJ1-3; TRBD1 agrees at 8 bases. The trim removed 2 bases at V and 0 bases at J, leaving 3 bases unmatched. Looked up from germline, CDR1 is LGHNA and CDR2 is YSLEER. The CDR3 totals 16 residues. The CDR3 DNA sequence: TGCGCCAGCAGCCAACTTACAGGGGGCTCTGGAAACACCATATATTTT. Amino acid sequence: CASSQLTGGSGNTIYF.

In its sample, this clone was seen a few times. J is TRBJ2-3 and V is TRBV7-3, with 8 bases aligning to TRBD2. V lost 2 bases and J lost 5; bases outside the gene matches: 9. The CDR3 consists of 16 residues. Per the germline V gene, CDR1 is SGHTA and CDR2 is FQGTGA. The CDR3 region has the DNA TGTGCCAGCAGCTTATCTACCGGGAGGGGACAAGATACGCAGTATTTT. Its protein product is CASSLSTGRGQDTQYF.

The chain employs TRBV5-4 and TRBJ2-1; 8 bases align to TRBD1. The junction had 7 bases not matched to a gene; V was cut back by 3 bases and J by 5 bases. Germline V gene data show CDR1 as SGHNT and CDR2 as YYREEE (reference sequence). CDR3 length: 15 amino acids. The CDR3 sequence is CASSSGQVKNNEQFF. DNA for the CDR3: TGTGCCAGCAGCTCGGGACAGGTAAAAAACAATGAGCAGTTCTTC.

The CDR3, as DNA: TGCAGCGCCGCTAAGTTAGTAACCGGGGACAGCATCACAGATACGCAGTATTTT. It translates to CSAAKLVTGDSITDTQYF. The chain couples TRBV29-1 to TRBJ2-3; 7 bases fit TRBD1. The length of the CDR3 is 18 residues. The V segment lost 7 bases and the J segment 2 bases; nucleotides outside the gene matches: 21. The germline V gene encodes CDR1 SQVTM and CDR2 ANQGSEA.